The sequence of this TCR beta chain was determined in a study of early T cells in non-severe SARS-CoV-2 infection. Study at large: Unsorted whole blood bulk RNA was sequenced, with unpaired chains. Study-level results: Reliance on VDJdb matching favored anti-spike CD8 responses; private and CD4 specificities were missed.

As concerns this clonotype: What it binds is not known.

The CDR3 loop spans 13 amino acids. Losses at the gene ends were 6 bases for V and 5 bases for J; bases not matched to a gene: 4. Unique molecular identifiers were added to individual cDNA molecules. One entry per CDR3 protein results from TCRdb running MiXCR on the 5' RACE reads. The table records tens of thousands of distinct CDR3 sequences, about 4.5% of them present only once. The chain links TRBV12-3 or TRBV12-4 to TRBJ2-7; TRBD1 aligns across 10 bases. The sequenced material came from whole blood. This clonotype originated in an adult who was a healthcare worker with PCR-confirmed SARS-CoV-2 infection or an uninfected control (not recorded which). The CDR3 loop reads CASRSGTGDEQYF. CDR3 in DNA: TGTGCCAGCAGATCCGGGACAGGGGACGAGCAGTACTTC.